The 4 T cell receptor beta chains below come from one sample, sequenced in a study of blood T cells in healthy people across ages. The use of a sample-barcoded 5' primer and a J-beta primer mix characterized a second PCR of 7 to 11 cycles. TCRdb analysed the 5' RACE reads with MiXCR anew, one entry per CDR3 protein. The sample shows about 1.1 million distinct CDR3 sequences, approximately 38% of them seen only once. The sequencing input was blood. Source of these receptors: a man in his late teens or twenties in good health.

This clonotype has just a few counts. The V gene is TRBV6-6, the J gene TRBJ2-1; a weak D match, TRBD2 (5 bases). The CDR3 contains 17 residues. Looked up from germline, CDR1 is MNHNY and CDR2 is SVGAGI (reference sequence). V was shortened by 6 bases and J by 5 bases, with 23 bases between the two germline ends. CDR3: CASRNRVKRVGNNEQFF. Written as DNA, the CDR3 is TGTGCCAGCAGAAACCGAGTTAAGAGGGTGGGGAACAATGAGCAGTTCTTC.

This clonotype was seen a few times. The rearrangement links TRBV3-1 to TRBJ1-2, with TRBD1 matching over 8 bases. This CDR3 spans 16 amino acids. The germline V gene encodes CDR1 LGHDT and CDR2 YNNKEL (reference sequence). The ends lost 4 bases at V and 5 bases at J; junction bases unmatched: 12. The CDR3 region has the DNA TGTGCCAGCAGCCTGCACCCAGGGGGCGCGGGTTATGGCTACACCTTC. Translated, it gives CASSLHPGGAGYGYTF.

The chain is built from TRBV4-3 and TRBJ1-2; the D gene is possibly TRBD1 (5 bases). V was shortened by 6 bases and J by 0 bases, with 20 bases between the two germline ends. Germline V lookup: CDR1 LGHNA, CDR2 YSLEER. The CDR3 contains 17 residues. CDR3 loop: CASRGVLDEESNYGYTF. The CDR3 DNA reads TGCGCCAGCAGGGGGGTTTTAGACGAGGAGTCTAACTATGGCTACACCTTC.

V is TRBV2 and J is TRBJ1-5, with D perhaps TRBD1 (6 bases). Trimming pared 4 bases from V and 3 bases from J, leaving 10 bases between. The CDR3 length is 14 residues. The germline CDR1 and CDR2 sequences are SNHLY and FYNNEI. The CDR3 region has the DNA TGTGCCAGCAGTGGGACAGAGTACAATCAGCCCCAGCATTTT. Its protein product is CASSGTEYNQPQHF. The complete variable domain, with remaining parts taken from reference TRBV2 and TRBJ1-5, reads EPEVTQTPSHQVTQMGQEVILRCVPISNHLYFYWYRQILGQKVEFLVSFYNNEISEKSEIFDDQFSVERPDGSNFTLKIRSTKLEDSAMYFCASSGTEYNQPQHFGDGTRLSIL.